The 4 T cell receptor beta chains below were found in one sample sequenced in a study of blood T cell repertoires in COVID-19. TCRdb's copy holds only in-frame clones and misses some; the assay was immunoSEQ multiplex PCR. This sample has some 70,000 clones, with 80% found just once. Material for sequencing was peripheral blood. These receptors all come from a human donor in a cohort sampled during active COVID-19.

This clone has a count of ten or more. The chain couples TRBV24-1 to TRBJ2-7; 9 nucleotides match TRBD1. Germline V CDR1 and CDR2: KGHDR, SFDVKD. The CDR3 sequence is 17 residues long. V shed 1 base and J 9 bases; nucleotides not matched to a gene: 15. CDR3 loop: CATSDLGLPDRGSLQYV. The CDR3 DNA reads as TGTGCCACCAGTGATTTAGGTCTCCCGGACAGGGGCTCGTTGCAGTACGTC.

The J gene is TRBJ2-1, the V gene TRBV19; 10 nucleotides align to TRBD2. Germline loops: CDR1 LNHDA, CDR2 SQIVND (reference sequence). The V and J ends lost 4 bases and 7 bases, in that order; junction bases with no gene match: 4. The CDR3 length is 14 residues. The CDR3 protein is CASSRAGGRNEQFF. As DNA, the CDR3 is TGTGCCAGTAGTAGAGCGGGAGGGAGGAATGAGCAGTTCTTC.

The V and J genes are TRBV11-2 and TRBJ1-1; D is undetermined. V gave up 2 bases and J gave up 6 bases, with 10 bases separating them. Germline-derived CDR1 and CDR2 are SGHAT and FQNNGV. The CDR3 length is 13 residues. In DNA, the CDR3 is TGTGCCAGCAGCTTATTTTCGCAGTCTGAAGCTTTCTTT. Translating gives CASSLFSQSEAFF.

The rearrangement joins TRBV19 to TRBJ2-2; 9 bases line up with TRBD1. The V gene's germline CDR1 is LNHDA and CDR2 SQIVND (reference sequence). V shed 2 bases, J shed 4 bases, and the junction held 2 bases outside the gene matches. The CDR3 consists of 15 residues. The CDR3 region is CASSITGGGTGELFF. In nucleotides, the CDR3 is TGTGCCAGTAGTATAACAGGGGGCGGCACCGGGGAGCTGTTTTTT.